Listed below are T cell receptor beta chains from one sample, sequenced in a study of molecular identifiers for immune sequencing clone quantification. TCRdb reanalysed the PCR reads using MiXCR and keeps one entry per CDR3 protein. The sample contains just under 650,000 distinct CDR3 sequences, 20% of which appear only once. Sequenced sample: naive CD8+ T cells from blood, with Jurkat cell RNA spiked in. The receptors here all came from a human donor in good health. Some libraries in this study had Jurkat cell RNA spiked in. CDR3s leave out the opening cysteine and the closing phenylalanine or tryptophan. Each record gives: V gene, CDR3 protein.

TRBV7-3 | ASSLGTGSGDEQF
TRBV20-1 | SARGPSRGARMNTEAF
TRBV4-1 | ASSQEGCSAGELF
TRBV5-4 | ASSSSRLGSYEQY
TRBV12-3/TRBV12-4 | ATSTSGAGELV
TRBV5-4 | ASSFDGLPYYEQY
TRBV24-1 | ATRAGTNTEAF
TRBV6-1 | ASSEGSGLGPGELF
TRBV13 | ASSFSVTGLNTEAF
TRBV6-2/TRBV6-3 | ASSYSGADLSNEQF
TRBV27 | ASSPGTGRETQY
TRBV28 | ASSLVRVEAF
TRBV29-1 | SVLVLSYEQY
TRBV2 | ASSEDLTGGFGNTIY
TRBV6-5 | ASSLRVWGETQY
TRBV12-3/TRBV12-4 | ASSLSPGQSEQY
TRBV11-2 | ASSQGLAGAFTRNEQF
TRBV27 | ASRGILDPKETQY
TRBV5-6 | ASSLGTGTTYEQY
TRBV4-3 | ASSQATGSSFAELF
TRBV7-9 | ASSPGQLSYEQY
TRBV7-9 | ASSSGLAGYGEQY
TRBV7-3 | ASSVMGHASEQY
TRBV27 | ASSPLTGGGEEQY
TRBV7-9 | ASSTRQGTNEKLF
TRBV6-1 | ASSGRGDSIYEQY
TRBV11-1 | ASSLLSGSYNTQY
TRBV13 | ASSLGPRVGNQPQH